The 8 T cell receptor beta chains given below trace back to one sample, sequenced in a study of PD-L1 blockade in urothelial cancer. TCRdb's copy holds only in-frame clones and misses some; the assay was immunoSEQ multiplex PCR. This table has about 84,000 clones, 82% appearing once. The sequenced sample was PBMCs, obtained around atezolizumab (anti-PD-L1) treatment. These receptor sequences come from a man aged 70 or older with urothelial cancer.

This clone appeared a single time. The DNA of the CDR3 is TGTGCCAGCAGTTCTCGGACGGCAGCGGCCCAGTACTTC. Encoded protein: CASSSRTAAAQYF. The rearrangement links TRBV6-6 to TRBJ2-5, with D maybe TRBD2 (5 bases). This CDR3 comprises 13 residues. Germline CDR1 MNHNY, CDR2 SVGAGI (reference sequence). V was clipped by 4 bases and J by 9 bases, with 15 bases between them.

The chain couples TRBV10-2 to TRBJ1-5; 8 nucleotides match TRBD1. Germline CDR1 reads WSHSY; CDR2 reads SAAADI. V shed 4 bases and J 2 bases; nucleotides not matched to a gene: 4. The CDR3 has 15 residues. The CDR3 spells CASSGPTGGNQPQHF. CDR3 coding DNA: TGCGCCAGCAGTGGGCCGACAGGGGGCAATCAGCCCCAGCATTTT.

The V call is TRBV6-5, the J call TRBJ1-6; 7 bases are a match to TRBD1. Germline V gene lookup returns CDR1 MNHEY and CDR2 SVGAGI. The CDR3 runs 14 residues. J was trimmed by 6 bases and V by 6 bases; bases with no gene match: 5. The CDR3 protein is CASSSTGSNSPLHF. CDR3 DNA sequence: TGTGCCAGCAGCTCGACAGGGAGTAATTCACCCCTCCACTTT.

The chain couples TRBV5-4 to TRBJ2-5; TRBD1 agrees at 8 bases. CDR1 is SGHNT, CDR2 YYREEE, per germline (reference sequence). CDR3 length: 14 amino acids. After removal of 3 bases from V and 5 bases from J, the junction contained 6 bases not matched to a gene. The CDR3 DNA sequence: TGTGCCAGCAGCTCCGGACAGGGAGATGAGACCCAGTACTTC. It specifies CASSSGQGDETQYF.

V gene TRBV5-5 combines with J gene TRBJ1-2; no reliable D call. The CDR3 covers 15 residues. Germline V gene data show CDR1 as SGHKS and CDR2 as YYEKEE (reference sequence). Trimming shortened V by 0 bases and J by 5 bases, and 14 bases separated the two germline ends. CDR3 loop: CASSLEAVDLYGYTF. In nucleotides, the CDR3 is TGTGCCAGCAGCTTGGAAGCAGTTGACTTATATGGCTACACCTTC.

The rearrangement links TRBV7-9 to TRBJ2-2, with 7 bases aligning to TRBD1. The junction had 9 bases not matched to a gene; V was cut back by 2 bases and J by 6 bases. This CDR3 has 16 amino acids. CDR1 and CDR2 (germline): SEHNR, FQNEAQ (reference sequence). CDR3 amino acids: CASSLKSQGDPGELFF. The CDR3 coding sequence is TGTGCCAGCAGCTTAAAATCCCAGGGGGACCCCGGGGAGCTGTTTTTT.

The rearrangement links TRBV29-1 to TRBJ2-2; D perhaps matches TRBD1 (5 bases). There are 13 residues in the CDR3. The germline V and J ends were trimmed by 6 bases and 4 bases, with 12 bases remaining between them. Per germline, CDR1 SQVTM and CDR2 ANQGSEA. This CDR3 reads CSVYDRSTGELFF. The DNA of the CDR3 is TGCAGCGTGTACGACAGATCCACCGGGGAGCTGTTTTTT.

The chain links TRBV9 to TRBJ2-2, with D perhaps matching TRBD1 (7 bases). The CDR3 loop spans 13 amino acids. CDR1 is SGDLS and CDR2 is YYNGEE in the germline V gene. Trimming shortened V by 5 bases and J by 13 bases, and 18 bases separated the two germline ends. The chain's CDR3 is CASSATAGQRLFF. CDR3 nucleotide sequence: TGTGCCAGCAGTGCTACCGCGGGACAGAGGCTGTTTTTT.